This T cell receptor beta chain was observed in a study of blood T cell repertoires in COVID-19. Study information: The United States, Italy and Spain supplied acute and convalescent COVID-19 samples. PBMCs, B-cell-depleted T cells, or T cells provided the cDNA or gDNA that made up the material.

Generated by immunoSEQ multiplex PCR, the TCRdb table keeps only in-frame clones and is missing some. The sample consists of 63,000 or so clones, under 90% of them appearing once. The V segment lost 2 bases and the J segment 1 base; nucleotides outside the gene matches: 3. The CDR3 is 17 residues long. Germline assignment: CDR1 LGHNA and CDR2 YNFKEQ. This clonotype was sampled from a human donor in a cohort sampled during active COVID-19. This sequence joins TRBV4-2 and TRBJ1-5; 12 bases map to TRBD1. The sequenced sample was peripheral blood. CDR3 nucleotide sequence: TGTGCCAGCAGCCAACGCGGGACAGGGGGCAGCAATCAGCCCCAGCATTTT. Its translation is CASSQRGTGGSNQPQHF.